The sequence of this T cell receptor beta chain was determined in a study of cytomegalovirus exposure and HLA in healthy donors. About the research overall: Of approximately 400 genotyped donors, 65% to 85% clustered with self-reported Caucasian donors.

Per germline, CDR1 MDHEN and CDR2 SYDVKM. The V end was cut by 6 bases, the J end by 0 bases, with 11 bases between. The CDR3 spans 14 residues. PCR used 60 Vbeta primers and 13 Jbeta primers. The data were produced by immunoSEQ multiplex PCR, yet TCRdb's version contains in-frame clones alone and is incomplete. The data contain 240,000 or so clones, more than 75% of them singletons. In nominal health when sampled, donors likely had unrecorded immune exposures nonetheless. Study-wide results and caveats: In a later analysis, TCR beta V- and J-gene trimming showed a link to a missense DCLRE1C variant. In a later analysis, HLA-associated beta chains showed higher expansion and lower generation probabilities than comparable chains.

Turning to this clone: Its antigen is unknown.

The sequence came from a woman aged 40 to 49 in good health and CMV-seropositive. Sequenced material: PBMCs. The chain couples TRBV28 to TRBJ1-1; no definite D call. The CDR3 is CASRPRGLNTEAFF. As DNA, the CDR3 is TGTGCCAGCAGACCCCGAGGGTTGAACACTGAAGCTTTCTTT.